These 32 T cell receptor beta chains were sequenced from one sample in a study of cytomegalovirus exposure and HLA in healthy donors. The PCR had 60 Vbeta and 13 Jbeta primers. Here immunoSEQ multiplex PCR was the method, and the copy in TCRdb shows in-frame clones only, minus some. Of about 140,000 clones in the sample, around 80% were seen once. The sample was PBMCs. All receptors derive from a man aged 25-45 years in good health.

Regarding this clone: At one boundary the junction diverges from the germline segment, which might be a read error. The genes are TRBV28 and TRBJ2-3, with 13 bases aligning to TRBD2. The CDR3 extends over 16 amino acids. In germline, CDR1 is MDHEN, CDR2 SYDVKM. This CDR3 is CASSLWTSGSTDTQYF. In nucleotides, the CDR3 is TGTGCCAGCAGTCTATGGACTAGCGGGAGTACAGATACGCAGTATTTT.

The rearrangement joins TRBV28 to TRBJ2-7, with TRBD2 identical over 12 bases. CDR1 is MDHEN, CDR2 SYDVKM, per germline. V shed 6 bases, J shed 2 bases, and the junction held 5 bases outside the gene matches. The CDR3 contains 15 residues. The CDR3 is CASRTPSGGAYEQYF. CDR3 coding DNA: TGTGCCAGCAGAACCCCTAGCGGGGGGGCCTACGAGCAGTACTTC. Full variable domain (missing parts from reference TRBV28 and TRBJ2-7): DVKVTQSSRYLVKRTGEKVFLECVQDMDHENMFWYRQDPGLGLRLIYFSYDVKMKEKGDIPEGYSVSREKKERFSLILESASTNQTSMYLCASRTPSGGAYEQYFGPGTRLTVT.

This clone came up once. The chain recombines TRBV28 with TRBJ2-4, with 11 bases fitting TRBD1. Germline V CDR1 and CDR2: MDHEN, SYDVKM. The CDR3 contains 15 residues. V trimming: 6 bases; J trimming: 8 bases; junction bases outside the gene matches: 9. The CDR3 DNA sequence: TGTGCCAGCAGCACCATCGGGACAGGGGGTTACATTCAGTACTTC. This gives the protein CASSTIGTGGYIQYF.

The rearrangement joins TRBV5-4 to TRBJ2-1; D gene unclear. This CDR3 is built from 14 residues. Germline CDR1 is SGHNT and CDR2 is YYREEE (reference sequence). V was trimmed by 0 bases and J by 3 bases, leaving 7 bases between them. CDR3 region: CASSLAPGYNEQFF. The CDR3 bases are TGTGCCAGCAGCTTGGCTCCCGGCTACAATGAGCAGTTCTTC.

The chain couples TRBV19 to TRBJ2-6; 9 bases match TRBD2. The CDR3 is 18 amino acids. CDR1 is LNHDA and CDR2 is SQIVND in the germline V gene (reference sequence). J gave up 4 bases and V 7 bases, and 14 bases lay outside the gene matches. For the CDR3, the DNA is TGTGCCAGTAAGCGGGGGGACGGACTCTCGAGAGGGGCCAACGTCCTGACTTTC. It specifies CASKRGDGLSRGANVLTF.

The chain couples TRBV7-6 to TRBJ2-5, with D maybe TRBD2 (7 bases). Germline CDR1 SGHVS, CDR2 FNYEAQ. The CDR3 length is 17 residues. Trimming removed 6 bases from V and 11 bases from J, with 31 bases in between. The CDR3 DNA reads as TGTGCCAGCAGTCGGGCCGGGGGGCCCTCTGGGGGGTGGGAGCAGTACTTC. It encodes CASSRAGGPSGGWEQYF.

The V and J genes are TRBV5-1 and TRBJ2-7; 13 bases agree with TRBD2. Germline-derived CDR1 and CDR2 are SGHRS and YFSETQ. This CDR3 contains 14 residues. J lost 7 bases, V lost 7 bases, and 8 bases had no gene match. In DNA form, the CDR3 reads TGCGCCAGCTCCGTAGGGACTAGCGGGAATGAGCAGTACTTC. Protein sequence: CASSVGTSGNEQYF.

J is TRBJ1-1 and V is TRBV30, with D possibly TRBD1 on 6 matching bases. The CDR3 loop spans 13 amino acids. The V and J ends lost 2 bases and 1 base respectively, with 8 bases between them. The germline gives CDR1 GTSNPN, CDR2 SVGIG (reference sequence). CDR3 sequence: CAWSTQGNTEAFF. Here the CDR3 DNA reads TGTGCCTGGAGTACACAGGGGAACACTGAAGCTTTCTTT.

The J gene is TRBJ1-1, the V gene TRBV5-1, with 10 bases aligning to TRBD1. The CDR3 loop spans 16 amino acids. J gave up 4 bases and V 5 bases, and 11 bases lay outside the gene matches. Germline lookup yields CDR1 SGHRS and CDR2 YFSETQ. The CDR3 DNA reads TGCGCCAGCAGTTGGAAGGCGGGACAGGGGTTCACTGAAGCTTTCTTT. Translation gives CASSWKAGQGFTEAFF.

The chain is built from TRBV7-3 and TRBJ2-7, with 10 bases identical to TRBD2. V gave up 5 bases and J gave up 2 bases; unmatched junction bases: 6. CDR1 is SGHTA and CDR2 is FQGTGA in the germline V gene. The CDR3 totals 15 residues. The CDR3 coding sequence is TGTGCCAGCAGCCCAGGACTAGCGGTACCCTACGAGCAGTACTTC. Amino acids: CASSPGLAVPYEQYF.

The rearrangement uses TRBV7-9 and TRBJ2-3; 8 positions match TRBD2. V lost 4 bases, J lost 0 bases, and 0 bases stayed unmatched. This CDR3 contains 14 residues. Germline assignment: CDR1 SEHNR and CDR2 FQNEAQ (reference sequence). The CDR3 nucleotides are TGTGCCAGCAGCTCTAGCGGGAGCACAGATACGCAGTATTTT. It codes for CASSSSGSTDTQYF.

This chain connects TRBV5-4 to TRBJ2-5, with TRBD2 matching over 9 bases. There are 14 residues in the CDR3. Per the germline V gene, CDR1 is SGHNT and CDR2 is YYREEE (reference sequence). Trimming cost V 4 bases and J 2 bases; bases outside gene matches: 3. This CDR3 reads CASSLAGTQETQYF. The CDR3 region has the DNA TGTGCCAGCAGCCTAGCGGGAACTCAAGAGACCCAGTACTTC.

The J gene is TRBJ2-7, the V gene TRBV5-5, with D hard to call. Trimming shortened V by 3 bases and J by 2 bases, and 15 bases separated the two germline ends. Germline V gives CDR1 SGHKS, CDR2 YYEKEE (reference sequence). The CDR3 totals 15 residues. CDR3 in DNA: TGTGCCAGCAGCTCTCGGTGGTCGAGGACCTACGAGCAGTACTTC. This codes for CASSSRWSRTYEQYF.

V gene TRBV30 combines with J gene TRBJ2-7; TRBD1 matches 8 bases. The CDR3 loop spans 14 amino acids. V gave up 3 bases and J gave up 7 bases; unmatched junction bases: 11. Germline assignment: CDR1 GTSNPN and CDR2 SVGIG (reference sequence). CDR3 amino acids: CAWSPGQGASEQYF. The CDR3 nucleotides are TGTGCCTGGAGCCCCGGGCAGGGGGCCTCGGAGCAGTACTTC.

The V gene is TRBV5-1, the J gene TRBJ1-2, with TRBD1 matching 8 bases. CDR1 SGHRS and CDR2 YFSETQ come from the germline V gene. The CDR3 has 16 amino acids. V shed 0 bases, J shed 4 bases, and the junction held 8 bases outside the gene matches. Here the CDR3 DNA reads TGCGCCAGCAGCTTGGGGACCGGACAGGGCGCCTATGGCTACACCTTC. This translates into CASSLGTGQGAYGYTF. Combining the CDR3 with reference TRBV5-1 and TRBJ1-2 gives the whole variable domain KAGVTQTPRYLIKTRGQQVTLSCSPISGHRSVSWYQQTPGQGLQFLFEYFSETQRNKGNFPGRFSGRQFSNSRSEMNVSTLELGDSALYLCASSLGTGQGAYGYTFGSGTRLTVV.

The chain carries TRBV6-5 and TRBJ2-3; a possible D gene is TRBD1 (5 bases). The CDR3 contains 13 residues. V was shortened by 6 bases and J by 6 bases, with 13 bases between the two germline ends. Germline V gene lookup returns CDR1 MNHEY and CDR2 SVGAGI. The CDR3 is CASRQGRWDTQYF. Written as DNA, the CDR3 is TGTGCCAGCAGGCAGGGAAGGTGGGATACGCAGTATTTT.

The rearrangement links TRBV30 to TRBJ1-5, with D possibly TRBD1 on 5 matching bases. Trimming pared 1 base from V and 5 bases from J, leaving 9 bases between. Germline loops: CDR1 GTSNPN, CDR2 SVGIG (reference sequence). The CDR3 contains 13 residues. CDR3 coding DNA: TGTGCCTGGAGTGGGGAGGGGCATCAGCCCCAGCATTTT. Translated: CAWSGEGHQPQHF.

The V gene is TRBV30, the J gene TRBJ1-1; 7 nucleotides line up with TRBD1. Germline CDR1 GTSNPN, CDR2 SVGIG (reference sequence). The CDR3 has 15 amino acids. V was pared by 4 bases and J by 2 bases, with 10 bases of the junction left unmatched. CDR3 residues: CAWNPLGTDNTEAFF. CDR3 DNA sequence: TGTGCCTGGAACCCCCTGGGGACAGACAACACTGAAGCTTTCTTT.

This chain connects TRBV7-2 to TRBJ2-7, with 12 bases identical to TRBD2. CDR1 SGHTA and CDR2 FQGNSA come from the germline V gene. This CDR3 comprises 18 residues. V lost 4 bases, J lost 3 bases, and 13 bases stayed unmatched. The DNA of the CDR3 is TGTGCCAGCAGCTGGAGGACTAGCGGGAACGGGGAATTCTACGAGCAGTACTTC. Its translation is CASSWRTSGNGEFYEQYF.

V usage is TRBV11-3 and J usage is TRBJ1-2, with 7 bases fitting TRBD1. CDR3 length: 16 residues. Trimming cost V 3 bases and J 4 bases; bases outside gene matches: 11. Germline CDR1 SGHNT, CDR2 YENEEA. CDR3 DNA: TGTGCCAGCAGCTTGGGACAGCCTCGTAAGGGCTATGGCTACACCTTC. This translates into CASSLGQPRKGYGYTF.

This sequence joins TRBV9 and TRBJ1-5; 7 bases fit TRBD1. The germline CDR1 and CDR2 sequences are SGDLS and YYNGEE. The CDR3 runs to 20 residues. V was pared by 0 bases and J by 0 bases, with 15 bases of the junction left unmatched. The CDR3 region is CASSVAGRRTGSYSNQPQHF. CDR3 sequence (DNA): TGTGCCAGCAGCGTAGCCGGCCGGAGGACAGGAAGTTATAGCAATCAGCCCCAGCATTTT. The full variable domain, rest sourced from reference TRBV9 and TRBJ1-5, is DSGVTQTPKHLITATGQRVTLRCSPRSGDLSVYWYQQSLDQGLQFLIQYYNGEERAKGNILERFSAQQFPDLHSELNLSSLELGDSALYFCASSVAGRRTGSYSNQPQHFGDGTRLSIL.

The chain recombines TRBV19 with TRBJ1-2; D call uncertain. The CDR3 is 13 residues long. CDR1 LNHDA and CDR2 SQIVND come from the germline V gene (reference sequence). V gave up 4 bases and J gave up 1 base, with 7 bases separating them. DNA for the CDR3: TGTGCCAGTAGTAGCACAGTTAACTATGGCTACACCTTC. It translates to CASSSTVNYGYTF.

This clone came up once. The V and J genes are TRBV2 and TRBJ2-1; the D gene is possibly TRBD2 (6 bases). The germline V gene encodes CDR1 SNHLY and CDR2 FYNNEI. The CDR3 spans 13 residues. The germline V and J ends were trimmed by 6 bases and 9 bases, with 15 bases remaining between them. The CDR3 spells CASSTLRGSEQFF. CDR3 coding DNA: TGTGCCAGCAGCACCCTCCGGGGGTCTGAGCAGTTCTTC.

This clone occurred a few times. The chain has TRBV25-1 and TRBJ1-2, with 12 bases fitting TRBD1. Germline loops: CDR1 MGHDK, CDR2 SYGVNS. CDR3 length: 16 residues. With 2 bases clipped from V and 2 bases from J, the junction kept 3 bases outside the gene matches. The CDR3 region is CASSERGTGGNYGYTF. DNA of the CDR3: TGTGCCAGCAGTGAACGAGGGACAGGGGGCAACTATGGCTACACCTTC.

V gene TRBV29-1 combines with J gene TRBJ2-5; D possibly corresponds to TRBD1 (8 bases). V lost 6 bases and J lost 4, with 12 bases in between. CDR3 length equals 12 residues. From germline, CDR1 is SQVTM and CDR2 ANQGSEA. The CDR3 protein is CSVTGGVETQYF. CDR3 nucleotides: TGCAGCGTCACAGGGGGGGTAGAGACCCAGTACTTC.

The chain couples TRBV6-1 to TRBJ1-5; perhaps TRBD1 as D (6 bases). Trimming removed 3 bases at V and 1 base at J, with 16 bases between. The CDR3 sequence is 17 residues long. Germline V gene data show CDR1 as MNHNS and CDR2 as SASEGT. The CDR3 DNA follows: TGTGCCAGCAGTGACGCATTCTTGAGGGGGAGCAATCAGCCCCAGCATTTT. Protein: CASSDAFLRGSNQPQHF.

V and J are TRBV11-3 and TRBJ2-7; 15 bases are a match to TRBD2. The CDR3 is 15 residues long. V dropped 4 bases and J dropped 6; count of bases not matched to a gene: 4. Per germline, CDR1 SGHNT and CDR2 YENEEA. This CDR3 is CASSSGLAGGSEQYF. CDR3 DNA sequence: TGTGCCAGCAGCTCGGGACTAGCGGGAGGTAGCGAGCAGTACTTC.

In nucleotides, the CDR3 is TGTGCCTGGATAAGAGAGAACACTGAAGCTTTCTTT. It yields the protein CAWIRENTEAFF. The rearrangement uses TRBV30 and TRBJ1-1; no clear D gene. Germline CDR1 and CDR2: GTSNPN and SVGIG (reference sequence). This CDR3 is built from 12 residues. Trimming stripped 4 bases from V and 1 base from J, with 7 bases between.

The V and J genes are TRBV30 and TRBJ2-1; 7 bases line up with TRBD2. Germline lookup yields CDR1 GTSNPN and CDR2 SVGIG (reference sequence). The CDR3 length is 16 residues. Losses at the gene ends were 5 bases for V and 0 bases for J; bases not matched to a gene: 10. In nucleotides, the CDR3 is TGTGCCTGGCACTCGAGCGGGAAGGGCTCCTACAATGAGCAGTTCTTC. It specifies CAWHSSGKGSYNEQFF.

The genes are TRBV5-4 and TRBJ2-7; tentatively, D is TRBD2 (5 bases). Germline loops: CDR1 SGHNT, CDR2 YYREEE (reference sequence). The CDR3 is 15 amino acids. Trimming left V 0 bases short and J 0 bases short, with 10 bases between. In DNA, the CDR3 is TGTGCCAGCAGCTTGGGCGGGTTCAGCTCCTACGAGCAGTACTTC. Translating it yields CASSLGGFSSYEQYF.

V is TRBV5-6 and J is TRBJ2-1, with 15 bases fitting TRBD2. J lost 1 base, V lost 2 bases, and 1 base had no gene match. The CDR3 consists of 17 residues. Germline CDR1 and CDR2: SGHDT and YYEEEE. Here the CDR3 DNA reads TGTGCCAGCAGCTTCGGGACTAGCGGGAGGTCCTACAATGAGCAGTTCTTC. Translated: CASSFGTSGRSYNEQFF.

V is TRBV4-1 and J is TRBJ2-7, with a tentative D call TRBD1 (5 bases). CDR1 is MGHRA and CDR2 is YSYEKL in the germline V gene. The CDR3 is made up of 14 amino acids. V shed 0 bases and J shed 1 base, with 7 bases lying between them. The CDR3 sequence is CASSQDSGSYEQYF. In DNA form, the CDR3 reads TGCGCCAGCAGCCAAGATTCAGGGTCCTACGAGCAGTACTTC.